This T cell receptor beta chain emerged from a study of OX40 agonist ivuxolimab in advanced cancers. The CDR3 covers 12 residues. Trimming removed 5 bases at V and 5 bases at J, with 10 bases between. Germline values: CDR1 SQVTM, CDR2 ANQGSEA. Only in-frame clones appear in the TCRdb table, and some are missing; sequencing was by immunoSEQ multiplex PCR. The sample has tens of thousands of clones, around 86% seen once. The study, taken as a whole, reports: Some of the lowest clonal expansion was seen in partial responders at 0.1-3.0 mg/kg.

Points on this clone: Its cognate antigen is unknown.

This TCR was recovered from an adult with an advanced solid tumor such as melanoma, head and neck, liver or kidney cancer. Source: CD4+ or CD8+ T cells sorted from blood, taken in a trial of the OX40 agonist ivuxolimab. The gene calls are TRBV29-1 and TRBJ1-5; D gene unclear. The CDR3 reads CSVLPADQPQHF. CDR3 DNA sequence: TGCAGCGTTCTTCCGGCGGATCAGCCCCAGCATTTT.